The 21 T cell receptor beta chains below all came from one sample that was sequenced in a study of blood T cell repertoires in COVID-19 (TCRdb year 2020). The library came from the immunoSEQ multiplex PCR assay. The clones in this table, taken by TCRdb from immuneACCESS, are in-frame only. Not every clone is retained; where verified, under half of the shortfall comes from an unresolved V gene, and the cause of the rest is unknown. Across this sample there are 200,000 to 250,000 clones, with about 90% seen only once. About an eighth of the sample rests with the top ten. The sequenced sample consisted of peripheral blood. These TCRs come from a woman aged 18-29 years who had recovered from COVID-19.

The chain links TRBV29-1 to TRBJ1-1; D call uncertain. The V gene's germline CDR1 is SQVTM and CDR2 ANQGSEA. CDR3 size: 13 residues. V gave up 6 bases and J gave up 10 bases, with 21 bases separating them. The CDR3 nucleotides read TGCAGCGTAACCCCCGAGGGCCGCGGCGGAGCTTTCTTT. This translates into CSVTPEGRGGAFF. The full variable domain, rest sourced from reference TRBV29-1 and TRBJ1-1, is SAVISQKPSRDICQRGTSLTIQCQVDSQVTMMFWYRQQPGQSLTLIATANQGSEATYESGFVIDKFPISRPNLTFSTLTVSNMSPEDSSIYLCSVTPEGRGGAFFGQGTRLTVV.

The chain has TRBV3-1 (or the pseudogene TRBV3-2) and TRBJ1-2, with D tentatively TRBD1 (5 bases). The CDR3 has 16 amino acids. Germline V lookup: CDR1 LGHDT, CDR2 YNNKEL (reference sequence). Trimming stripped 0 bases from V and 5 bases from J, with 16 bases between. CDR3 DNA sequence: TGTGCCAGCAGCCAAGAAGGAGCTTCGGCAGGGTATGGCTACACCTTC. Amino acid sequence: CASSQEGASAGYGYTF.

V and J are TRBV10-3 and TRBJ2-5; maybe TRBD1 (7 bases). V lost 6 bases and J 4 bases, leaving 15 bases between the germline ends. Germline V gene sequence: CDR1 ENHRY, CDR2 SYGVKD. The CDR3 covers 14 residues. The CDR3 nucleotides read TGTGCCATCAGAAGAACAGGGGAGGCAGAGACCCAGTACTTC. Its translation: CAIRRTGEAETQYF.

The gene calls are TRBV6-5 and TRBJ2-7; no firm D call. Germline lookup yields CDR1 MNHEY and CDR2 SVGAGI. V lost 6 bases, J lost 2 bases, and 17 bases lay in between. The CDR3 totals 15 residues. The CDR3 sequence: CASSTPSTITYEQYF. The CDR3, as DNA: TGTGCCAGCAGCACACCATCAACTATTACCTACGAGCAGTACTTC.

The chain joins TRBV7-9 to TRBJ1-2, with D tentatively TRBD1 (6 bases). The length of the CDR3 is 12 residues. Germline V gene data show CDR1 as SEHNR and CDR2 as FQNEAQ (reference sequence). The ends were cut back, 5 bases at V and 6 bases at J, with 10 bases in the middle. The CDR3 DNA is TGTGCCAGCAGCGAAAACAGGGATGGCTACACCTTC. Its translation: CASSENRDGYTF.

The chain carries TRBV15 and TRBJ2-3; D uncertain. Between the trimmed V and J ends, which lost 3 bases and 5 bases, there was a span of 15 bases. The CDR3 is made up of 15 amino acids. Looked up from germline, CDR1 is LNHNV and CDR2 is YYDKDF (reference sequence). The CDR3 region has the DNA TGTGCCACCAGCAGTGATGCCCAACCGGGAGATACGCAGTATTTT. It codes for CATSSDAQPGDTQYF.

The chain recombines TRBV30 with TRBJ2-3; D is possibly TRBD1 (6 bases). Trimming pared 2 bases from V and 2 bases from J, leaving 11 bases between. The CDR3 length is 14 residues. Germline CDR1 is GTSNPN and CDR2 is SVGIG (reference sequence). The CDR3 loop reads CAWSLDSYTDTQYF. The CDR3 region has the DNA TGTGCCTGGAGTTTGGACAGCTACACAGATACGCAGTATTTT.

Turning to this clone: Its ends do not fully match the called genes, so a read error is possible. This rearrangement joins TRBV5-4 to TRBJ2-7, with 7 bases aligning to TRBD1. This CDR3 contains 13 residues. Germline lookup yields CDR1 SGHNT and CDR2 YYREEE (reference sequence). CDR3 in amino acids: CASRLDRSNEQYF. The CDR3 DNA is TGTGCCAGCAGATTGGACAGGAGCAACGAGCAGTACTTC. The variable domain in full, with the rest retrieved from reference TRBV5-4 and TRBJ2-7, is ETGVTQSPTHLIKTRGQQVTLRCSSQSGHNTVSWYQQALGQGPQFIFQYYREEENGRGNFPPRFSGLQFPNYSSELNVNALELDDSALYLCASRLDRSNEQYFGPGTRLTVT.

V gene TRBV9 combines with J gene TRBJ2-1; D is unclear. From germline, CDR1 is SGDLS and CDR2 YYNGEE. The V end lost 3 bases, the J end lost 5 bases, and 6 bases lay between the germline ends. This CDR3 spans 12 amino acids. The CDR3 bases are TGTGCCAGCAGCGCCTCTAACAATGAGCAGTTCTTC. This translates into CASSASNNEQFF.

This clone was found a few times. This sequence joins TRBV27 and TRBJ1-4, with 8 nucleotides matching TRBD1. Germline trimming cut 5 bases from V and 10 bases from J; bases unmatched to any gene: 9. The CDR3 has 14 residues. Germline CDR1 is MNHEY and CDR2 is SMNVEV (reference sequence). CDR3 nucleotide sequence: TGTGCCAGCAGTCTCGGACAGGGCCCAAGAAAACTGTTTTTT. Its translation: CASSLGQGPRKLFF.

The gene calls are TRBV30 and TRBJ1-6; 9 nucleotides agree with TRBD1. The CDR3 consists of 13 residues. The germline V gene encodes CDR1 GTSNPN and CDR2 SVGIG (reference sequence). V shed 7 bases, J shed 9 bases, and the junction held 7 bases outside the gene matches. The CDR3 loop reads CALDRGGISPLHF. The DNA of the CDR3 is TGTGCCTTGGACAGGGGAGGTATTTCACCCCTCCACTTT. The full variable domain, with the rest looked up from reference TRBV30 and TRBJ1-6, is SQTIHQWPATLVQPVGSPLSLECTVEGTSNPNLYWYRQAAGRGLQLLFYSVGIGQISSEVPQNLSASRPQDRQFILSSKKLLLSDSGFYLCALDRGGISPLHFGNGTRLTVT.

The CDR3 loop is CASSGGYLNTEAFF. The CDR3 DNA is TGCGCCAGCAGTGGAGGGTATTTGAACACTGAAGCTTTCTTT. V gene TRBV10-1 combines with J gene TRBJ1-1; D is ambiguous. Germline lookup yields CDR1 WNHNN and CDR2 SYGVQD (reference sequence). Trimming removed 4 bases at V and 0 bases at J, with 9 bases between. There are 14 residues in the CDR3.

This sequence joins TRBV6-2 or TRBV6-3 and TRBJ2-7; 15 nucleotides agree with TRBD2. Per the germline V gene, CDR1 is MNHEY and CDR2 is SVGEGT. The ends lost 6 bases at V and 2 bases at J; junction bases unmatched: 5. The length of the CDR3 is 16 residues. The CDR3 DNA reads as TGTGCCAGCAGCTCCGGACTAGCGGGAGGGGCCTACGAGCAGTACTTC. Amino acids: CASSSGLAGGAYEQYF.

The chain uses TRBV7-3 and TRBJ1-1, with 9 bases identical to TRBD1. CDR1 and CDR2 (germline): SGHTA, FQGTGA. With 1 base clipped from V and 7 bases from J, the junction kept 4 bases outside the gene matches. The CDR3 extends over 14 amino acids. For the CDR3, the DNA is TGTGCCAGCAGCTTAAACAGGGGGCGCGGTGAAGCTTTCTTT. Translated, it gives CASSLNRGRGEAFF.

This clone has a handful of counts. The rearrangement uses TRBV7-2 and TRBJ2-7, with 11 bases that match TRBD2. CDR1 is SGHTA and CDR2 is FQGNSA in the germline V gene. The CDR3 runs to 15 residues. V lost 7 bases, J lost 2 bases, and 7 bases stayed unmatched. This CDR3 reads CASIPLAGGAYEQYF. CDR3 sequence (DNA): TGTGCCAGCATACCCCTAGCGGGAGGAGCCTACGAGCAGTACTTC.

The sample holds one count of this clone. The rearrangement uses TRBV6-4 and TRBJ2-1; tentative D call: TRBD1 (5 bases). Germline-derived CDR1 and CDR2 are MRHNA and SNTAGT. The CDR3 runs to 16 residues. Trimming pared 4 bases from V and 2 bases from J, leaving 15 bases between. CDR3 region: CASSALRTSPYNEQFF. The CDR3 DNA follows: TGTGCCAGCAGTGCTCTGAGGACAAGCCCCTACAATGAGCAGTTCTTC.

This chain joins TRBV19 and TRBJ2-7, with D uncertain. The CDR3 consists of 14 residues. The germline CDR1 and CDR2 sequences are LNHDA and SQIVND (reference sequence). V lost 5 bases, J lost 2 bases, and 13 bases lay in between. This chain's CDR3 is CASSPTYTTYEQYF. CDR3 coding DNA: TGTGCCAGTAGTCCGACATATACCACCTACGAGCAGTACTTC.

The chain is built from TRBV28 and TRBJ2-6, with 8 positions matching TRBD1. V shed 6 bases, J shed 0 bases, and the junction held 13 bases outside the gene matches. Germline V CDR1 and CDR2: MDHEN, SYDVKM. The CDR3 totals 19 residues. The CDR3 loop is CASRQSRGRGLSGANVLTF. The CDR3 DNA reads TGTGCCAGCAGACAGAGCCGGGGCAGGGGGCTCTCTGGGGCCAACGTCCTGACTTTC.

V usage is TRBV5-1 and J usage is TRBJ2-7; D perhaps matches TRBD2 (6 bases). Germline CDR1 SGHRS, CDR2 YFSETQ. V lost 1 base and J 3 bases, leaving 14 bases between the germline ends. This CDR3 contains 15 residues. The CDR3 sequence is CASSLLAAVHYEQYF. CDR3 nucleotides: TGCGCCAGCAGCTTGTTAGCGGCAGTTCACTACGAGCAGTACTTC.

The rearrangement joins TRBV10-2 to TRBJ1-2, with TRBD1 matching over 10 bases. This CDR3 contains 16 residues. With 3 bases clipped from V and 4 bases from J, the junction kept 8 bases outside the gene matches. Germline CDR1 reads WSHSY; CDR2 reads SAAADI. The chain's CDR3 is CASSEDRGQKIYGYTF. The DNA for the CDR3 is TGCGCCAGCAGTGAAGACAGGGGGCAAAAAATCTATGGCTACACCTTC.

The chain employs TRBV4-3 and TRBJ2-1; no reliable D call. The germline V and J ends were trimmed by 0 bases and 8 bases, with 11 bases remaining between them. Per the germline V gene, CDR1 is LGHNA and CDR2 is YSLEER. CDR3 length equals 14 residues. This chain's CDR3 is CASSQDRQIHEQFF. The CDR3 DNA reads as TGCGCCAGCAGCCAAGATAGACAAATCCATGAGCAGTTCTTC.